The 20 T cell receptor beta chains below come from one sample, sequenced in a study of blood T cell repertoires in COVID-19. Some clones are missing from TCRdb's copy, which holds only in-frame ones; the method was immunoSEQ multiplex PCR. The sample has roughly 410,000 clones; about 87% are singletons. The sample was peripheral blood. These TCRs come from a woman in her sixties with COVID-19, enrolled during active disease.

Comments on this clone: At one end, the junction sequence differs from germline, possibly due to a read error. The rearrangement uses TRBV3-1 (or the pseudogene TRBV3-2) and TRBJ2-5; 10 bases map to TRBD2. Germline V gene data show CDR1 as LGHDT and CDR2 as YNNKEL (reference sequence). The CDR3 loop spans 16 amino acids. DNA of the CDR3: TGTGCCAGCAGCCGCCAAGCGGGGGGGGTCCAAGGGACCCAGTACTTC. It yields the protein CASSRQAGGVQGTQYF.

This clone was picked up a small number of times. The chain links TRBV30 to TRBJ1-1, with TRBD1 matching over 7 bases. The germline V gene encodes CDR1 GTSNPN and CDR2 SVGIG (reference sequence). The V segment lost 0 bases and the J segment 8 bases; nucleotides outside the gene matches: 9. CDR3 length: 14 amino acids. CDR3 protein: CAWSVQGGTVEAFF. CDR3 sequence (DNA): TGTGCCTGGAGTGTACAAGGTGGGACAGTCGAAGCTTTCTTT.

The J gene is TRBJ2-2, the V gene TRBV4-2; TRBD2 matches at 10 bases. Germline CDR1 and CDR2: LGHNA and YNFKEQ. CDR3 length equals 19 residues. V shed 4 bases and J 0 bases; nucleotides not matched to a gene: 11. The CDR3 DNA reads as TGTGCCAGCAGCCGCCCAAATAAGCGGGGGGGTTCGAACACCGGGGAGCTGTTTTTT. This sequence encodes CASSRPNKRGGSNTGELFF.

The chain joins TRBV18 to TRBJ2-7; perhaps TRBD1 as D (6 bases). This CDR3 comprises 15 residues. Germline lookup yields CDR1 KGHSH and CDR2 LQKENI. V was pared by 1 base and J by 7 bases, with 17 bases between. In nucleotides, the CDR3 is TGTGCCAGCTCACCACTTCCGGGACAAGAGGGGGAGCAGTACTTC. Translating gives CASSPLPGQEGEQYF.

The chain recombines TRBV28 with TRBJ2-5; TRBD1 matches at 8 bases. The CDR3 is made up of 17 amino acids. Germline CDR1 is MDHEN and CDR2 is SYDVKM. V trimming: 2 bases; J trimming: 6 bases; junction bases outside the gene matches: 14. This chain's CDR3 is CASSLGIRTGTRKTQYF. CDR3 coding DNA: TGTGCCAGCAGTTTAGGTATCCGGACAGGGACGAGGAAGACCCAGTACTTC.

The genes are TRBV5-1 and TRBJ2-2; 11 bases agree with TRBD2. The CDR3 spans 16 residues. J was trimmed by 0 bases and V by 7 bases; bases with no gene match: 5. Germline loops: CDR1 SGHRS, CDR2 YFSETQ. The CDR3: CASLGLAGSNTGELFF. In DNA, the CDR3 is TGCGCCAGCCTAGGACTAGCGGGCTCGAACACCGGGGAGCTGTTTTTT.

This chain joins TRBV10-3 and TRBJ2-7; D perhaps matches TRBD1 (5 bases). Germline-derived CDR1 and CDR2 are ENHRY and SYGVKD. This CDR3 is 13 amino acids long. V was shortened by 6 bases and J by 3 bases, with 12 bases between the two germline ends. CDR3 in DNA: TGTGCCATCAGCCCAGGGTTCAACTACGAGCAGTACTTC. Translation: CAISPGFNYEQYF.

V is TRBV7-3 and J is TRBJ2-5; 14 positions match TRBD2. The CDR3 contains 20 residues. Losses at the gene ends were 6 bases for V and 0 bases for J; bases not matched to a gene: 15. Looked up from germline, CDR1 is SGHTA and CDR2 is FQGTGA. The chain's CDR3 is CASRPKPRLAGGYNQETQYF. As DNA, the CDR3 is TGTGCCAGCAGACCCAAACCCCGACTAGCGGGGGGGTACAACCAAGAGACCCAGTACTTC.

This clone was counted only a few times. The chain couples TRBV10-3 to TRBJ1-1, with TRBD1 identical over 8 bases. Germline V gene data show CDR1 as ENHRY and CDR2 as SYGVKD. Germline trimming cut 6 bases from V and 3 bases from J; bases unmatched to any gene: 6. This CDR3 region has 14 residues. The CDR3 DNA sequence: TGTGCCATCAGCAGGACAGGGATGGACACTGAAGCTTTCTTT. This sequence encodes CAISRTGMDTEAFF.

This clone showed up just once. CDR3 protein: CASSLVPGYMNTEAFF. CDR3 coding DNA: TGCGCCAGCAGCTTGGTACCGGGATACATGAACACTGAAGCTTTCTTT. The rearrangement uses TRBV5-1 and TRBJ1-1; D remains ambiguous. Trimming removed 0 bases at V and 0 bases at J, with 12 bases between. Germline assignment: CDR1 SGHRS and CDR2 YFSETQ. This CDR3 is built from 16 residues. The complete variable domain, with remaining parts taken from reference TRBV5-1 and TRBJ1-1, reads KAGVTQTPRYLIKTRGQQVTLSCSPISGHRSVSWYQQTPGQGLQFLFEYFSETQRNKGNFPGRFSGRQFSNSRSEMNVSTLELGDSALYLCASSLVPGYMNTEAFFGQGTRLTVV.

The chain employs TRBV15 and TRBJ2-1, with D possibly being TRBD1 (6 bases). V lost 0 bases to trimming and J lost 7 bases, with 16 bases between them. CDR1 and CDR2 (germline): LNHNV, YYDKDF (reference sequence). CDR3 length equals 16 residues. The CDR3 sequence is CATSREVPGVGNEQFF. DNA of the CDR3: TGTGCCACCAGCAGAGAGGTCCCAGGGGTAGGGAATGAGCAGTTCTTC.

The count of this clone is one. V and J are TRBV3-1 (or the pseudogene TRBV3-2) and TRBJ2-7, with TRBD1 matching 8 bases. J lost 4 bases, V lost 4 bases, and 9 bases had no gene match. The CDR3 is 15 residues long. Germline loops: CDR1 LGHDT, CDR2 YNNKEL (reference sequence). Written as DNA, the CDR3 is TGTGCCAGCAGCCCTGCCAGGGGGCTCGGTTACGAGCAGTACTTC. It encodes CASSPARGLGYEQYF.

The chain joins TRBV19 to TRBJ1-5, with D possibly matching TRBD1 (6 bases). The CDR3 is 15 residues long. Germline V gene sequence: CDR1 LNHDA, CDR2 SQIVND (reference sequence). The V and J ends lost 6 bases and 7 bases respectively, with 19 bases between them. The CDR3 is CASRYLYRDGQPQHF. CDR3 DNA: TGTGCCAGTAGATACCTGTACAGGGATGGGCAGCCCCAGCATTTT.

The J gene is TRBJ2-3, the V gene TRBV7-9; the match to TRBD1 covers 7 bases. V lost 9 bases, J lost 0 bases, and 3 bases stayed unmatched. The germline V gene has CDR1 SEHNR and CDR2 FQNEAQ (reference sequence). This CDR3 contains 13 residues. The DNA of the CDR3 is TGTGCCAGGGGACAGACTAGCACAGATACGCAGTATTTT. Protein sequence: CARGQTSTDTQYF.

The table lists this clone with a few counts. The chain combines TRBV24-1 with TRBJ1-5; a possible D gene is TRBD1 (6 bases). V dropped 4 bases and J dropped 2 bases, with 11 bases sitting between them. Germline V gene sequence: CDR1 KGHDR, CDR2 SFDVKD. The CDR3 is made up of 15 amino acids. CDR3 protein: CATSDEQGGNQPQHF. For the CDR3, the DNA is TGTGCCACCAGTGACGAACAGGGCGGCAATCAGCCCCAGCATTTT.

This clone was recorded a few times. V usage is TRBV2 and J usage is TRBJ2-7; 7 nucleotides agree with TRBD2. Looked up from germline, CDR1 is SNHLY and CDR2 is FYNNEI. V trimming: 6 bases; J trimming: 6 bases; junction bases outside the gene matches: 11. The CDR3 extends over 14 amino acids. The CDR3 sequence is CASSPGGSRFEQYF. CDR3 nucleotide sequence: TGTGCCAGCAGCCCCGGGGGGAGCCGCTTCGAGCAGTACTTC.

This chain links TRBV7-2 with TRBJ1-5; D not certain. CDR3 length equals 13 residues. Germline values: CDR1 SGHTA, CDR2 FQGNSA. V shed 5 bases and J shed 6 bases, with 11 bases lying between them. The CDR3 reads CASSQTGSQPQHF. DNA for the CDR3: TGTGCCAGCAGCCAAACGGGGAGTCAGCCCCAGCATTTT. Full variable domain (remainder filled in from reference TRBV7-2 and TRBJ1-5): GAGVSQSPSNKVTEKGKDVELRCDPISGHTALYWYRQSLGQGLEFLIYFQGNSAPDKSGLPSDRFSAERTGGSVSTLTIQRTQQEDSAVYLCASSQTGSQPQHFGDGTRLSIL.

V is TRBV5-1 and J is TRBJ1-3; D remains unclear. The CDR3 length is 13 residues. Trimming left V 4 bases short and J 5 bases short, with 10 bases between. CDR1 is SGHRS and CDR2 is YFSETQ in the germline V gene. The CDR3 nucleotides read TGCGCCAGCAGCCCGGACGGGAGAAACACCATATATTTT. This gives the protein CASSPDGRNTIYF.

This rearrangement joins TRBV4-1 to TRBJ1-1; D is perhaps TRBD1 (5 bases). V was pared by 3 bases and J by 5 bases, with 16 bases between. This CDR3 has 15 residues. Germline V gene sequence: CDR1 MGHRA, CDR2 YSYEKL. CDR3 sequence reads: CASSHRQGGETEAFF. The CDR3 DNA follows: TGCGCCAGCAGCCATCGCCAGGGAGGTGAGACTGAAGCTTTCTTT.

The chain uses TRBV5-1 and TRBJ1-2; possibly TRBD1 for D (5 bases). Germline V lookup: CDR1 SGHRS, CDR2 YFSETQ. V gave up 4 bases and J gave up 9 bases, with 10 bases separating them. This CDR3 is built from 11 residues. The CDR3 DNA reads TGCGCCAGCAGCCTGGGGCCAAGCTACACCTTC. Translated, it gives CASSLGPSYTF.